Described below is a single T cell receptor (beta chain) sequence and its context. Germline lookup yields CDR1 LNHDA and CDR2 SQIVND (reference sequence). With V trimmed by 6 bases and J by 6 bases, 8 bases remained unmatched. The CDR3 length is 14 residues. The PCR ran on 60 Vbeta and 13 Jbeta primers. Produced via immunoSEQ multiplex PCR; TCRdb's table is partial and in-frame only. The sample holds 90,000 or so clones, roughly 73% seen once. These data are taken from a study of cytomegalovirus exposure and HLA in healthy donors. The sample taken for sequencing was PBMCs. The TCR originated in a boy aged 5-17 years in good health and CMV-seronegative. The chain recombines TRBV19 with TRBJ2-1; the match to TRBD2 covers 7 bases. The CDR3: CASSSLAVANEQFF. CDR3 nucleotide sequence: TGTGCCAGTAGCAGTCTAGCGGTCGCCAATGAGCAGTTCTTC.